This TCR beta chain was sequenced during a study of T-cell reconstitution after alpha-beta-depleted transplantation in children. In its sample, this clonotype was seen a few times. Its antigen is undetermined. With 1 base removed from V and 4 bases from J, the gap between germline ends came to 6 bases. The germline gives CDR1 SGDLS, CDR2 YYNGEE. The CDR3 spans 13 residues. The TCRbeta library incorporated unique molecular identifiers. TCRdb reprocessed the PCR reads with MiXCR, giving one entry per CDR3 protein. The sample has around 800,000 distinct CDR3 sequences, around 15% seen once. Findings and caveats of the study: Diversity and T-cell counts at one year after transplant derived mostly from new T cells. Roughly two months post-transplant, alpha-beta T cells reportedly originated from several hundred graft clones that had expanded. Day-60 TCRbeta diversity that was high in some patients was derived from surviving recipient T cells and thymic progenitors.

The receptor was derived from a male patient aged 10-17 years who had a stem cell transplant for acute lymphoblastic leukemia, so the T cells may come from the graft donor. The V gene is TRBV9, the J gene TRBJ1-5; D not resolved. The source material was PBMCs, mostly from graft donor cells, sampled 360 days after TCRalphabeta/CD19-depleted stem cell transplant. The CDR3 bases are TGTGCCAGCAGCGTAACGGGTAATCAGCCCCAGCATTTT. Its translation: CASSVTGNQPQHF. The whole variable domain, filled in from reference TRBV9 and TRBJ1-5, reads DSGVTQTPKHLITATGQRVTLRCSPRSGDLSVYWYQQSLDQGLQFLIQYYNGEERAKGNILERFSAQQFPDLHSELNLSSLELGDSALYFCASSVTGNQPQHFGDGTRLSIL.